This TCR beta chain came from a study of PD-1 blockade in classical Hodgkin lymphoma. Some clones are missing from TCRdb's copy, which holds only in-frame ones; the method was immunoSEQ multiplex PCR. The data show fewer than 13,000 clones, over 70% seen once. Germline CDR1 is MNHEY and CDR2 is SVGAGI. CDR3 length equals 14 residues. J gave up 4 bases and V 2 bases, and 4 bases lay outside the gene matches. General study findings and limits: Nivolumab initiated under 1 year post-ASCT led to patient exclusion. Unlike CD8+ TCR diversity, which did not rise significantly by C4D1, CD4+ TCR diversity did. Those achieving complete response showed baseline diversity like newly diagnosed patients.

Sample time point: cycle 4 day 1 (C4D1), after 6 weeks of nivolumab. All patients relapsed after autologous stem cell transplantation, and brentuximab vedotin exposure varied. Magnetic negative selection of thawed PBMCs was the method by which CD4+ T cells were purified. Reported best responses ranged across complete response, partial response or progressive disease. This clone was seen only a few times. Its antigen is as yet unknown. The sequencing here drew on CD4+ T cells from blood, taken before the fourth cycle of nivolumab. The sequence was obtained from a human donor with classical Hodgkin lymphoma. The chain joins TRBV6-5 to TRBJ1-2; 7 bases fit TRBD1. The CDR3 nucleotides are TGTGCCAGCAGTTACGACAGGGAGTTCTATGGCTACACCTTC. This sequence encodes CASSYDREFYGYTF.